These 24 T cell receptor beta chains were all obtained from the same sample, sequenced in a study of blood T cell repertoires in COVID-19. The table came from immunoSEQ multiplex PCR; TCRdb's copy has only in-frame clones and leaves some out. The data show approximately 240,000 clones, over 75% seen once. Sequencing was carried out using peripheral blood. The receptor source for this set is a woman aged 40 to 50 who had recovered from COVID-19.

This chain links TRBV10-3 with TRBJ2-5, with D perhaps TRBD1 (6 bases). The CDR3 runs 14 residues. Trimming took off 6 bases at V and 1 base at J, with 12 bases between the two ends. From germline, CDR1 is ENHRY and CDR2 SYGVKD. The DNA of the CDR3 is TGTGCCATCAGCGGCAGGGGCTCCCAAGAGACCCAGTACTTC. Translation gives CAISGRGSQETQYF.

V is TRBV6-5 and J is TRBJ1-2, with TRBD1 identical over 11 bases. The V and J ends lost 2 bases and 7 bases, in that order; junction bases with no gene match: 3. The CDR3 covers 14 residues. Germline loops: CDR1 MNHEY, CDR2 SVGAGI. The CDR3 region is CASSYTGTGGGYTF. CDR3 bases: TGTGCCAGCAGTTACACCGGGACAGGGGGTGGCTACACCTTC.

V and J are TRBV18 and TRBJ1-4; 9 nucleotides match TRBD1. The germline gives CDR1 KGHSH, CDR2 LQKENI. Unmatched junction bases numbered 2, after V lost 3 bases and J lost 3 bases. The CDR3 sequence is 15 residues long. CDR3 bases: TGTGCCAGCTCACCCGGACAGGGGTCTAATGAAAAACTGTTTTTT. Translating gives CASSPGQGSNEKLFF.

The chain carries TRBV5-5 and TRBJ2-7; D remains ambiguous. V was shortened by 2 bases and J by 3 bases, with 9 bases between the two germline ends. This CDR3 region has 13 residues. CDR1 and CDR2 from the germline V gene are SGHKS and YYEKEE (reference sequence). The CDR3 sequence: CASSFVENYEQYF. As DNA, the CDR3 is TGTGCCAGCAGCTTCGTGGAGAACTACGAGCAGTACTTC.

In its sample, this clone was seen once. The V call is TRBV6-5, the J call TRBJ2-5; possible D gene TRBD1, 6 bases. Germline V gives CDR1 MNHEY, CDR2 SVGAGI. The CDR3 is 13 amino acids. The V end was cut by 4 bases, the J end by 2 bases, with 8 bases between. The CDR3 DNA reads TGTGCCAGCAGTTCCGGGACACAAGAGACCCAGTACTTC. Amino acids: CASSSGTQETQYF.

This clone has just a few counts. This chain's CDR3 is CASSQRDRVNPEAFF. The CDR3, as DNA: TGTGCCAGCAGCCAGAGAGACAGGGTTAATCCTGAAGCTTTCTTT. V gene TRBV11-1 combines with J gene TRBJ1-1; 7 bases agree with TRBD1. V was pared by 5 bases and J by 6 bases, with 12 bases of the junction left unmatched. Germline values: CDR1 SGHAT, CDR2 FQDESV (reference sequence). CDR3 size: 15 residues.

This chain uses TRBV5-1 with TRBJ1-2; 9 bases are shared with TRBD1. Germline V gene lookup returns CDR1 SGHRS and CDR2 YFSETQ. V lost 0 bases, J lost 2 bases, and 5 bases stayed unmatched. This CDR3 contains 16 residues. CDR3 sequence reads: CASSLAGTGQNYGYTF. The CDR3 nucleotides are TGCGCCAGCAGCTTGGCCGGGACAGGGCAGAACTATGGCTACACCTTC.

This clone occurred once. This chain links TRBV4-1 with TRBJ2-5, with TRBD2 as a possible D gene (7 bases). The CDR3 is 17 residues long. The V end lost 0 bases, the J end lost 2 bases, and 16 bases lay between the germline ends. Looked up from germline, CDR1 is MGHRA and CDR2 is YSYEKL. This CDR3 reads CASSQDRGGGGQETQYF. CDR3 sequence (DNA): TGCGCCAGCAGCCAAGACCGAGGGGGGGGAGGGCAAGAGACCCAGTACTTC.

There are a few counts of this clone. The genes are TRBV5-1 and TRBJ1-2; 7 nucleotides line up with TRBD1. After removal of 2 bases from V and 2 bases from J, the junction contained 9 bases not matched to a gene. This CDR3 region has 16 residues. CDR1 and CDR2 from the germline V gene are SGHRS and YFSETQ. Here the CDR3 DNA reads TGCGCCAGCAGCTTAGGTAACAGGGGTTCCAACTATGGCTACACCTTC. It translates to CASSLGNRGSNYGYTF.

The rearrangement links TRBV5-1 to TRBJ2-2; 13 bases map to TRBD2. CDR3 size: 20 residues. CDR1 is SGHRS, CDR2 YFSETQ, per germline. V was clipped by 4 bases and J by 1 base; unmatched bases: 13. CDR3 protein: CASSVGSWTSGGVNTGELFF. CDR3 coding DNA: TGCGCCAGCAGCGTTGGATCGTGGACTAGCGGGGGAGTGAACACCGGGGAGCTGTTTTTT.

The chain joins TRBV7-2 to TRBJ2-5; 7 nucleotides match TRBD2. The CDR3 is 13 amino acids. V shed 2 bases, J shed 6 bases, and the junction held 3 bases outside the gene matches. Germline CDR1 SGHTA, CDR2 FQGNSA. This CDR3 reads CASSLPGRKTQYF. CDR3 DNA sequence: TGTGCCAGCAGCTTACCCGGGAGGAAGACCCAGTACTTC.

The V gene is TRBV4-2, the J gene TRBJ1-4; D is possibly TRBD1 (6 bases). The germline gives CDR1 LGHNA, CDR2 YNFKEQ. The CDR3 is 17 residues long. Between the trimmed V and J ends, which lost 0 bases and 0 bases, there was a span of 11 bases. CDR3 sequence (DNA): TGTGCCAGCAGCCAAGAAGCAGGGGATGCAACTAATGAAAAACTGTTTTTT. Residues: CASSQEAGDATNEKLFF.

The V gene is TRBV7-2, the J gene TRBJ1-2, with 9 bases lining up with TRBD1. The CDR3 spans 15 residues. After removal of 5 bases from V and 4 bases from J, the junction contained 8 bases not matched to a gene. Looked up from germline, CDR1 is SGHTA and CDR2 is FQGNSA. In DNA, the CDR3 is TGTGCCAGCAGCCCGGTGGGGGACAGGGCCTATGGCTACACCTTC. It translates to CASSPVGDRAYGYTF.

The rearrangement links TRBV6-5 to TRBJ2-1; 9 bases align to TRBD1. Trimming removed 0 bases from V and 7 bases from J; junction bases left unmatched: 7. The CDR3 covers 16 residues. Germline values: CDR1 MNHEY, CDR2 SVGAGI. The CDR3 DNA reads TGTGCCAGCAGTTACTCGGGACAGGGTTCTTTGAATGAGCAGTTCTTC. Amino acids: CASSYSGQGSLNEQFF.

The V and J genes are TRBV7-3 and TRBJ2-5; 8 nucleotides align to TRBD2. This CDR3 region has 16 residues. Losses at the gene ends were 6 bases for V and 2 bases for J; bases not matched to a gene: 11. Germline V gene data show CDR1 as SGHTA and CDR2 as FQGTGA. The CDR3 nucleotides are TGTGCCAGCAGTCGCGGGGGGCCTTCCTATCAAGAGACCCAGTACTTC. Encoded protein: CASSRGGPSYQETQYF.

The chain employs TRBV7-9 and TRBJ2-3; TRBD2 aligns across 7 bases. V trimming: 0 bases; J trimming: 2 bases; junction bases outside the gene matches: 2. The CDR3 is 15 residues long. Per the germline V gene, CDR1 is SEHNR and CDR2 is FQNEAQ (reference sequence). The CDR3 region is CASSLARENTDTQYF. Here the CDR3 DNA reads TGTGCCAGCAGCTTAGCGCGGGAGAACACAGATACGCAGTATTTT.

The gene calls are TRBV18 and TRBJ2-5, with D possibly matching TRBD1 (7 bases). The germline gives CDR1 KGHSH, CDR2 LQKENI. V was shortened by 2 bases and J by 4 bases, with 14 bases between the two germline ends. This CDR3 is built from 15 residues. The CDR3 sequence: CASSPKDRRGETQYF. DNA for the CDR3: TGTGCCAGCTCACCAAAGGACAGGAGGGGAGAGACCCAGTACTTC.

The chain couples TRBV4-2 to TRBJ1-2; 7 bases align to TRBD1. From germline, CDR1 is LGHNA and CDR2 YNFKEQ. Unmatched junction bases numbered 15, after V lost 1 base and J lost 4 bases. The CDR3 consists of 18 residues. The CDR3 nucleotides are TGTGCCAGCAGCCAAGGTGGTCAGGGGGGAACTCTGGGCTATGGCTACACCTTC. It codes for CASSQGGQGGTLGYGYTF.

The chain employs TRBV7-8 and TRBJ2-5; TRBD1 matches at 8 bases. Germline CDR1 and CDR2: SGHVS and FQNEAQ. This CDR3 has 13 residues. With V trimmed by 5 bases and J by 4 bases, 3 bases remained unmatched. CDR3 nucleotides: TGTGCCAGCAGCGCTGGACAGGGAGAGACCCAGTACTTC. Protein sequence: CASSAGQGETQYF.

A single count supports this clone. The chain links TRBV5-1 to TRBJ2-1, with 11 bases aligning to TRBD2. This CDR3 is 21 amino acids long. V was pared by 1 base and J by 2 bases, with 17 bases of the junction left unmatched. Germline lookup yields CDR1 SGHRS and CDR2 YFSETQ. The chain's CDR3 is CASSLSSQIHGGLAAYNEQFF. The CDR3 coding sequence is TGCGCCAGCAGCTTGTCCAGCCAAATTCACGGGGGACTAGCGGCCTACAATGAGCAGTTCTTC. Drawing the rest from reference TRBV5-1 and TRBJ2-1, the complete variable domain is KAGVTQTPRYLIKTRGQQVTLSCSPISGHRSVSWYQQTPGQGLQFLFEYFSETQRNKGNFPGRFSGRQFSNSRSEMNVSTLELGDSALYLCASSLSSQIHGGLAAYNEQFFGPGTRLTVL.

The CDR3 DNA sequence: TGTGCCAGCAGTACCCGACTAGCGGGGCCAGGGGGGGAGACCCAGTACTTC. The encoded protein is CASSTRLAGPGGETQYF. The chain recombines TRBV6-2 or TRBV6-3 with TRBJ2-5; 11 bases map to TRBD2. The CDR3 has 17 amino acids. V gave up 5 bases and J gave up 5 bases; unmatched junction bases: 13. From germline, CDR1 is MNHEY and CDR2 SVGEGT.

The V and J genes are TRBV6-1 and TRBJ2-5; TRBD2 is a possible D gene (6 bases). CDR3 length: 16 amino acids. Germline assignment: CDR1 MNHNS and CDR2 SASEGT. V shed 4 bases and J shed 0 bases, with 15 bases lying between them. The CDR3 here is CASSVPGGPNQETQYF. CDR3 DNA sequence: TGTGCCAGCAGTGTCCCTGGAGGGCCTAACCAAGAGACCCAGTACTTC.

The rearrangement links TRBV3-1 (or the pseudogene TRBV3-2) to TRBJ1-5, with 7 bases matching TRBD1. The CDR3 spans 15 residues. From germline, CDR1 is LGHDT and CDR2 YNNKEL (reference sequence). J was trimmed by 4 bases and V by 0 bases; bases with no gene match: 3. Here the CDR3 reads CASSQDPQGNQPQHF. The CDR3 nucleotides are TGTGCCAGCAGCCAAGACCCACAGGGGAATCAGCCCCAGCATTTT.

The chain uses TRBV19 and TRBJ1-5; D uncertain. Looked up from germline, CDR1 is LNHDA and CDR2 is SQIVND (reference sequence). V lost 4 bases and J 2 bases, leaving 6 bases between the germline ends. The CDR3 has 13 residues. The DNA of the CDR3 is TGTGCCAGTAGTAACGAGCGCAATCAGCCCCAGCATTTT. Translating gives CASSNERNQPQHF.